This entry lists 15 T cell receptor beta chains sequenced from one sample in a study of regulatory T cells in long-lasting Graves disease. Time point defined: newly diagnosed GD, antithyroid drugs for less than 3 months. PBMCs provided the RNA from which the TCR library was made. Building of the TCR beta libraries involved iRepertoire HTBI primers and Arm-PCR of CDR3 regions. TCRdb re-derived calls from the multiplex PCR reads in MiXCR, one entry per CDR3 protein. The data contain 420,000 or so distinct CDR3 sequences, roughly 15% of them singletons. Separately, the same data were catalogued under a study of T cells in Graves' hyperthyroidism and ophthalmopathy.

The sequencing here drew on peripheral blood mononuclear cells (PBMCs), taken at new diagnosis, from a patient treated with antithyroid drugs. The source is a woman aged 18-30 years with Graves disease.

This clonotype was counted between two and nine times. The chain employs TRBV18 and TRBJ2-5; 11 bases are shared with TRBD2. Trimming at V came to 1 base and at J to 0 bases, leaving 10 bases not matched to a gene. The CDR3 is 19 residues long. The germline CDR1 and CDR2 sequences are KGHSH and LQKENI. In DNA, the CDR3 is TGTGCCAGCTCACCACTTGCCCCCGGGACTAGCGGATACCAAGAGACCCAGTACTTC. As protein: CASSPLAPGTSGYQETQYF.

The chain combines TRBV7-2 with TRBJ2-1, with TRBD2 matching 8 bases. Losses at the gene ends were 5 bases for V and 6 bases for J; bases not matched to a gene: 9. The CDR3 totals 15 residues. Germline V gives CDR1 SGHTA, CDR2 FQGNSA. In DNA form, the CDR3 reads TGTGCCAGCAGCGCCGGGACTAGAACCCCCAATGAGCAGTTCTTC. Translating it yields CASSAGTRTPNEQFF.

There are many counts of this clonotype. CDR3 protein: CSAQTSGILYEQYF. Here the CDR3 DNA reads TGCAGTGCTCAAACTAGCGGGATACTCTACGAGCAGTACTTC. This rearrangement joins TRBV20-1 to TRBJ2-7; 10 bases align to TRBD2. The germline gives CDR1 DFQATT, CDR2 SNEGSKA (reference sequence). CDR3 length equals 14 residues. V trimming: 5 bases; J trimming: 3 bases; junction bases outside the gene matches: 7.

The rearrangement uses TRBV30 and TRBJ1-6; no clear D gene. Trimming took off 2 bases at V and 9 bases at J, with 14 bases between the two ends. The CDR3 is made up of 14 amino acids. Germline V gene lookup returns CDR1 GTSNPN and CDR2 SVGIG (reference sequence). Here the CDR3 DNA reads TGTGCCTGGAGTTCAGGTCTGGGTAGTTCACCCCTCCACTTT. It specifies CAWSSGLGSSPLHF.

This clonotype was found many times. The J gene is TRBJ1-5, the V gene TRBV6-1; D ambiguous. CDR1 is MNHNS, CDR2 SASEGT, per germline. Deletions cut 0 bases from V and 1 base from J, with 19 bases between. This CDR3 contains 19 residues. CDR3 DNA sequence: TGTGCCAGCAGTGAAGCTCCACAACACCCGACGGGAAGCAATCAGCCCCAGCATTTT. Residues: CASSEAPQHPTGSNQPQHF.

The chain uses TRBV25-1 and TRBJ2-5; TRBD2 is a possible D gene (6 bases). Germline CDR1 and CDR2: MGHDK and SYGVNS. The CDR3 runs to 15 residues. Trimming shortened V by 1 base and J by 0 bases, and 9 bases separated the two germline ends. CDR3 coding DNA: TGTGCCAGCAGTGAATTTGGGGGGTACCAAGAGACCCAGTACTTC. This sequence encodes CASSEFGGYQETQYF. Based on the CDR3 plus reference TRBV25-1 and TRBJ2-5, the full variable domain is EADIYQTPRYLVIGTGKKITLECSQTMGHDKMYWYQQDPGMELHLIHYSYGVNSTEKGDLSSESTVSRIRTEHFPLTLESARPSHTSQYLCASSEFGGYQETQYFGPGTRLLVL.

To note about this clonotype: A far larger clone is one nucleotide away, so this likely arose from a read error. The chain has TRBV29-1 and TRBJ2-5; 11 bases match TRBD1. With V trimmed by 2 bases and J by 11 bases, 19 bases remained unmatched. Germline CDR1 is SQVTM and CDR2 is ANQGSEA. This CDR3 contains 17 residues. CDR3 bases: TGCAGCGTTGAAACCGGGAGGTGGGGACAGGGGGGCAATGAGCAGTACTTC. It specifies CSVETGRWGQGGNEQYF.

This clonotype occurred many times. The J gene is TRBJ2-1, the V gene TRBV28; TRBD2 matches 8 bases. Unmatched junction bases numbered 9, after V lost 5 bases and J lost 6 bases. This CDR3 spans 15 amino acids. Germline CDR1 is MDHEN and CDR2 is SYDVKM. The CDR3: CASSPGTRFLNEQFF. DNA of the CDR3: TGTGCCAGCAGTCCCGGGACTAGGTTCCTCAATGAGCAGTTCTTC.

The chain couples TRBV20-1 to TRBJ2-1; 7 nucleotides line up with TRBD1. In germline, CDR1 is DFQATT, CDR2 SNEGSKA (reference sequence). V shed 6 bases and J 0 bases; nucleotides not matched to a gene: 8. CDR3 size: 15 residues. CDR3 DNA: TGCAGTGCGGCCGGGACAGTTAGCTCCTACAATGAGCAGTTCTTC. Amino acid sequence: CSAAGTVSSYNEQFF.

This clonotype was found a few times. The CDR3 DNA follows: TGTGCCAGCAGTTACCCTGGGGACCCGCCAGGCACGCAGTATTTT. Residues: CASSYPGDPPGTQYF. The J gene is TRBJ2-3, the V gene TRBV6-2 or TRBV6-3; the D gene could be TRBD1 or TRBD2 (5 bases each). The CDR3 consists of 15 residues. Germline V gives CDR1 MNHEY, CDR2 SVGEGT. V was shortened by 2 bases and J by 9 bases, with 18 bases between the two germline ends.

This clonotype came up many times. This rearrangement joins TRBV13 to TRBJ2-1, with TRBD2 matching over 8 bases. V gave up 5 bases and J gave up 0 bases; unmatched junction bases: 3. Germline V CDR1 and CDR2: PRHDT, FYEKMQ (reference sequence). The CDR3 runs 15 residues. CDR3 DNA sequence: TGTGCCAGCAGCCCGGGACTAGGCTCCTACAATGAGCAGTTCTTC. This encodes CASSPGLGSYNEQFF.

The rearrangement uses TRBV29-1 and TRBJ2-7; possibly TRBD2 for D (7 bases). The CDR3 is 13 residues long. The V end lost 7 bases, the J end lost 6 bases, and 19 bases lay between the germline ends. Looked up from germline, CDR1 is SQVTM and CDR2 is ANQGSEA. The CDR3 region is CSATQGGGLEQYF. The CDR3 DNA reads TGCAGCGCCACCCAGGGAGGGGGTCTCGAGCAGTACTTC.

This clonotype has ten or more counts. The chain uses TRBV11-2 and TRBJ2-1, with 15 bases that match TRBD2. CDR1 is SGHAT and CDR2 is FQNNGV in the germline V gene. With V trimmed by 1 base and J by 8 bases, 18 bases remained unmatched. This CDR3 has 21 residues. The CDR3 is CASSLVMTAGLAGGRMDEQFF. CDR3 in DNA: TGTGCCAGCAGCTTAGTAATGACTGCAGGACTAGCGGGAGGGAGGATGGATGAGCAGTTCTTC.

The V and J genes are TRBV28 and TRBJ1-1, with 7 bases that match TRBD1. After removal of 4 bases from V and 6 bases from J, the junction contained 8 bases not matched to a gene. CDR1 and CDR2 (germline): MDHEN, SYDVKM. There are 14 residues in the CDR3. The CDR3 sequence: CASSSQGVFSEAFF. CDR3 nucleotide sequence: TGTGCCAGCAGTTCCCAGGGGGTTTTCTCTGAAGCTTTCTTT.

The chain has TRBV20-1 and TRBJ2-2; D may be TRBD2 (5 bases). Trimming left V 2 bases short and J 4 bases short, with 14 bases between. Germline lookup yields CDR1 DFQATT and CDR2 SNEGSKA (reference sequence). This CDR3 region has 15 residues. The CDR3 region is CSARRDVASTGELFF. CDR3 in DNA: TGCAGTGCTAGACGAGACGTAGCGTCCACCGGGGAGCTGTTTTTT.